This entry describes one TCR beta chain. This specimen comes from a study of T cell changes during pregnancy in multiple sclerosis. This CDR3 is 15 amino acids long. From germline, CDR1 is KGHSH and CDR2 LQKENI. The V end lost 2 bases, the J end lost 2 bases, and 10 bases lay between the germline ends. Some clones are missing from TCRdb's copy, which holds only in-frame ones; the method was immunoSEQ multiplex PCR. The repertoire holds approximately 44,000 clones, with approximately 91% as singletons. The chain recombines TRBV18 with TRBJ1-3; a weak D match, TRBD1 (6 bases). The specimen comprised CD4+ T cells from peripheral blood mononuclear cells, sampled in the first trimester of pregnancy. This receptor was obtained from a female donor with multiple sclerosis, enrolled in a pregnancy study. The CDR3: CASSPIQGPGNTIYF. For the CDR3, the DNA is TGTGCCAGCTCACCAATACAGGGCCCTGGAAACACCATATATTTT.